Listed here are 26 T cell receptor beta chains from one sample, sequenced in a study of T cell changes during pregnancy in multiple sclerosis. TCRdb's table, derived via immunoSEQ multiplex PCR, lists solely in-frame clones and lacks some. Among tens of thousands of clones listed, roughly nine tenths were seen once. The specimen comprised CD4+ T cells from peripheral blood mononuclear cells, sampled in the first trimester of pregnancy. The source is a female donor with multiple sclerosis, enrolled in a pregnancy study.

The chain combines TRBV5-4 with TRBJ1-2, with TRBD1 identical over 7 bases. V was clipped by 5 bases and J by 8 bases; unmatched bases: 15. CDR1 is SGHNT, CDR2 YYREEE, per germline (reference sequence). This CDR3 has 15 residues. CDR3 coding DNA: TGTGCCAGCAGTTCCAGGACAGGAAAATCCATCGGCTACACCTTC. Its protein is CASSSRTGKSIGYTF.

The chain has TRBV19 and TRBJ2-1; TRBD2 matches 13 bases. Germline values: CDR1 LNHDA, CDR2 SQIVND (reference sequence). Trimming at V came to 10 bases and at J to 7 bases, leaving 16 bases not matched to a gene. The CDR3 is made up of 17 amino acids. CDR3 sequence reads: CAISQGKGTSGTNEQFF. The CDR3, as DNA: TGTGCCATAAGCCAGGGGAAAGGGACTAGCGGGACTAATGAGCAGTTCTTC.

The chain joins TRBV7-9 to TRBJ2-1, with TRBD2 matching over 8 bases. The germline CDR1 and CDR2 sequences are SEHNR and FQNEAQ (reference sequence). J lost 2 bases, V lost 6 bases, and 6 bases had no gene match. This CDR3 is 15 amino acids long. This chain's CDR3 is CASSPAGVAYNEQFF. In DNA form, the CDR3 reads TGTGCCAGCAGTCCAGCGGGGGTTGCCTACAATGAGCAGTTCTTC.

This chain uses TRBV12-2 with TRBJ2-7; the listed D gene, TRBD1, was not tested against the DNA. TRBV12-2 is a pseudogene segment. This CDR3 has 17 residues. CDR3: CASRLALKSDRESEQYF. The CDR3 bases are TGTGCAAGTCGCTTAGCCCTCAAATCGGACAGGGAAAGCGAGCAGTACTTC.

The chain joins TRBV19 to TRBJ2-5, with 15 bases identical to TRBD2. CDR3 size: 16 residues. With V trimmed by 4 bases and J by 5 bases, 5 bases remained unmatched. Germline lookup yields CDR1 LNHDA and CDR2 SQIVND (reference sequence). CDR3 nucleotides: TGTGCCAGTAGTACTGGGACTAGCGGGAGGCAGGAGACCCAGTACTTC. Translating gives CASSTGTSGRQETQYF.

The V and J genes are TRBV4-2 and TRBJ2-3; 8 positions agree with TRBD2. Germline CDR1 and CDR2: LGHNA and YNFKEQ. V lost 1 base to trimming and J lost 6 bases; unmatched junction nucleotides: 12. This CDR3 is 17 amino acids long. CDR3 in amino acids: CASSQAPLAVIRDTQYF. For the CDR3, the DNA is TGTGCCAGCAGCCAAGCCCCACTAGCGGTCATTCGTGATACGCAGTATTTT.

The chain employs TRBV7-9 and TRBJ2-3; 8 nucleotides match TRBD2. This CDR3 spans 14 amino acids. Losses at the gene ends were 8 bases for V and 6 bases for J; bases not matched to a gene: 10. Germline V gene sequence: CDR1 SEHNR, CDR2 FQNEAQ (reference sequence). The CDR3 nucleotides read TGTGCCAGCGGGCTTAGCGGGACGAAGGATACGCAGTATTTT. It specifies CASGLSGTKDTQYF.

CDR3: CASSLVRLNEQFF. CDR3 nucleotides: TGTGCCAGCAGCTTAGTTCGGTTGAATGAGCAGTTCTTC. The chain links TRBV7-9 to TRBJ2-1; D is ambiguous. CDR1 is SEHNR, CDR2 FQNEAQ, per germline (reference sequence). Trimming took 1 base from V and 7 from J, leaving 8 bases between them. CDR3 length: 13 amino acids.

The chain recombines TRBV6-4 with TRBJ2-2; 9 bases line up with TRBD2. The V segment lost 6 bases and the J segment 3 bases; nucleotides outside the gene matches: 11. This CDR3 has 17 amino acids. Germline V gene sequence: CDR1 MRHNA, CDR2 SNTAGT. The CDR3 DNA reads as TGTGCCAGCAGGGGCCGCCAGCGGGAGGAAGACACCGGGGAGCTGTTTTTT. This translates into CASRGRQREEDTGELFF.

The gene calls are TRBV7-2 and TRBJ1-5; D is perhaps TRBD1 (5 bases). Per germline, CDR1 SGHTA and CDR2 FQGNSA. V lost 6 bases to trimming and J lost 3 bases, with 15 bases between them. The CDR3 sequence is 15 residues long. The CDR3 nucleotides are TGTGCCAGCAGGGGGGGTACGGGTGTCAATCAGCCCCAGCATTTT. It translates to CASRGGTGVNQPQHF.

This clone was recorded once. The chain combines TRBV5-1 with TRBJ1-5; tentatively, D is TRBD1 (5 bases). V was pared by 1 base and J by 6 bases, with 11 bases between. The CDR3 consists of 14 residues. The germline gives CDR1 SGHRS, CDR2 YFSETQ. CDR3 sequence reads: CASSLSQGGQPQHF. Here the CDR3 DNA reads TGCGCCAGCAGCTTGAGTCAGGGTGGTCAGCCCCAGCATTTT.

The chain combines TRBV6-1 with TRBJ1-5; the D gene is possibly TRBD1 (5 bases). Trimming removed 0 bases from V and 5 bases from J, with 14 bases in between. CDR3 length equals 16 residues. Germline V gene lookup returns CDR1 MNHNS and CDR2 SASEGT. CDR3 DNA: TGTGCCAGCAGTGAAGCGCTTCCGGCAGGGCATCAGCCCCAGCATTTT. Its translation: CASSEALPAGHQPQHF.

V gene TRBV7-9 combines with J gene TRBJ2-3; 8 positions match TRBD1. V shed 4 bases and J 3 bases; nucleotides not matched to a gene: 12. Germline CDR1 SEHNR, CDR2 FQNEAQ (reference sequence). The CDR3 is 17 residues long. The CDR3 sequence: CASSSRPDRGKTDTQYF. CDR3 sequence (DNA): TGTGCCAGCAGCTCACGCCCTGACAGGGGAAAGACAGATACGCAGTATTTT.

The CDR3 sequence: CASSPGQGIYF. In DNA, the CDR3 is TGTGCCAGCAGCCCTGGACAGGGTATATATTTT. V usage is TRBV7-2 and J usage is TRBJ1-3; 8 bases agree with TRBD1. CDR1 is SGHTA, CDR2 FQGNSA, per germline. The CDR3 is 11 amino acids. V shed 5 bases, J shed 13 bases, and the junction held 4 bases outside the gene matches. Full variable domain (remainder filled in from reference TRBV7-2 and TRBJ1-3): GAGVSQSPSNKVTEKGKDVELRCDPISGHTALYWYRQSLGQGLEFLIYFQGNSAPDKSGLPSDRFSAERTGGSVSTLTIQRTQQEDSAVYLCASSPGQGIYFGEGSWLTVV.

This chain connects TRBV25-1 to TRBJ1-2; 9 bases align to TRBD1. V shed 6 bases, J shed 5 bases, and the junction held 7 bases outside the gene matches. Germline V gene lookup returns CDR1 MGHDK and CDR2 SYGVNS. The CDR3 consists of 14 residues. CDR3 residues: CASSGTGTFYGYTF. The CDR3 DNA follows: TGTGCCAGCAGCGGGACAGGGACCTTTTATGGCTACACCTTC.

The chain recombines TRBV7-2 with TRBJ1-1, with a weak D call TRBD1 (5 bases). With 4 bases removed from V and 7 bases from J, the gap between germline ends came to 13 bases. The CDR3 covers 13 residues. Germline lookup yields CDR1 SGHTA and CDR2 FQGNSA. DNA of the CDR3: TGTGCCAGCAGCTCACAGGAGGGCCTTGAAGCTTTCTTT. Residues: CASSSQEGLEAFF. The full variable domain, in which reference TRBV7-2 and TRBJ1-1 provide the parts outside the CDR3, is GAGVSQSPSNKVTEKGKDVELRCDPISGHTALYWYRQSLGQGLEFLIYFQGNSAPDKSGLPSDRFSAERTGGSVSTLTIQRTQQEDSAVYLCASSSQEGLEAFFGQGTRLTVV.

The chain couples TRBV28 to TRBJ2-3; D not certain. The CDR3 is 13 amino acids. With 4 bases removed from V and 8 bases from J, the gap between germline ends came to 13 bases. Germline V lookup: CDR1 MDHEN, CDR2 SYDVKM. CDR3 sequence: CASSSRVQGTQYF. The CDR3 DNA reads TGTGCCAGCAGTTCCCGGGTGCAAGGTACGCAGTATTTT.

The gene calls are TRBV6-5 and TRBJ2-1; tentative D call: TRBD2 (6 bases). Per germline, CDR1 MNHEY and CDR2 SVGAGI. There are 16 residues in the CDR3. The ends were cut back, 0 bases at V and 1 base at J, with 10 bases in the middle. CDR3 residues: CASSYSGGISYNEQFF. As DNA, the CDR3 is TGTGCCAGCAGTTACTCTGGAGGGATATCCTACAATGAGCAGTTCTTC.

This sequence joins TRBV28 and TRBJ1-2; D is possibly TRBD1 (5 bases). The CDR3 has 15 amino acids. V lost 3 bases, J lost 5 bases, and 16 bases lay in between. CDR1 MDHEN and CDR2 SYDVKM come from the germline V gene. The CDR3 region is CASSLPSGQGYGYTF. CDR3 bases: TGTGCCAGCAGTTTGCCCTCTGGGCAGGGATATGGCTACACCTTC.

The rearrangement links TRBV27 to TRBJ2-7, with D perhaps TRBD2 (6 bases). With 6 bases removed from V and 0 bases from J, the gap between germline ends came to 15 bases. Germline V gene sequence: CDR1 MNHEY, CDR2 SMNVEV (reference sequence). This CDR3 has 15 residues. The CDR3 here is CASRPRGTPSYEQYF. CDR3 nucleotide sequence: TGTGCCAGCAGGCCCCGGGGGACCCCCTCCTACGAGCAGTACTTC.

The rearrangement uses TRBV7-3 and TRBJ1-1; D remains unclear. CDR1 is SGHTA and CDR2 is FQGTGA in the germline V gene. V gave up 4 bases and J gave up 2 bases, with 5 bases separating them. This CDR3 spans 12 amino acids. The CDR3 is CASSSHNTEAFF. Written as DNA, the CDR3 is TGTGCCAGCAGCTCACACAACACTGAAGCTTTCTTT.

The chain couples TRBV6-1 to TRBJ1-2; 9 positions match TRBD1. Germline V gene lookup returns CDR1 MNHNS and CDR2 SASEGT. The V segment lost 2 bases and the J segment 7 bases; nucleotides outside the gene matches: 11. The CDR3 runs to 16 residues. The CDR3 DNA is TGTGCCAGCAGTGAACTTCCGGGACAGGGCCACGTTGGCTACACCTTC. It translates to CASSELPGQGHVGYTF.

The CDR3 DNA sequence: TGTGCCAGCAGCTTCCGGGACAGGGGGCAAGAAACCTTC. It is translated as CASSFRDRGQETF. The chain links TRBV7-2 to TRBJ1-2; 12 bases align to TRBD1. This CDR3 is built from 13 residues. Trimming cost V 3 bases and J 14 bases; bases outside gene matches: 7. The germline V gene has CDR1 SGHTA and CDR2 FQGNSA.

This chain connects TRBV27 to TRBJ2-2; possible D gene TRBD1, 5 bases. Germline V gene data show CDR1 as MNHEY and CDR2 as SMNVEV (reference sequence). Trimming pared 1 base from V and 5 bases from J, leaving 11 bases between. The CDR3 runs 15 residues. The CDR3 reads CASSLYPGRTGELFF. The CDR3 coding sequence is TGTGCCAGCAGTTTATACCCAGGGCGAACCGGGGAGCTGTTTTTT.

The chain has TRBV7-9 and TRBJ1-2; perhaps TRBD1 as D (5 bases). CDR1 and CDR2 from the germline V gene are SEHNR and FQNEAQ (reference sequence). Trimming removed 0 bases at V and 5 bases at J, with 10 bases between. This CDR3 region has 14 residues. The CDR3 DNA reads TGTGCCAGCAGCTTAGCCCAGGGATGGTATGGCTACACCTTC. It codes for CASSLAQGWYGYTF.

This clone was seen just once. The chain combines TRBV2 with TRBJ1-1, with 7 bases lining up with TRBD1. Germline CDR1 is SNHLY and CDR2 is FYNNEI. The CDR3 sequence is 17 residues long. The V and J ends lost 7 bases and 2 bases, in that order; junction bases with no gene match: 16. The CDR3 DNA reads as TGTGCCAGCAATCGGCGTAGTACCGGGACAGCAAACACTGAAGCTTTCTTT. Amino acid sequence: CASNRRSTGTANTEAFF.